This T cell receptor (beta chain) was identified in a study of blood T cell repertoires in COVID-19. The wider study: COVID-19 samples collected from the United States, Italy and Spain covered acute and convalescent phases. Sample material is recorded as cDNA or gDNA derived from T cells, B-cell-depleted T cells, or PBMCs.

This clone was counted only a few times. The same CDR3 is also encoded by other DNA sequences in this sample. Germline V lookup: CDR1 MGHRA, CDR2 YSYEKL. The CDR3 runs to 15 residues. The junction had 3 bases not matched to a gene; V was cut back by 0 bases and J by 3 bases. How the authors handled the data: Cell counts per sample came from amplifying reference gene primers. Sequenced by immunoSEQ multiplex PCR; TCRdb stores in-frame clones only, minus some. V, J and clone size reflect that table, while D and trimming were determined from the DNA. Among some 200,000 clones listed, 84% were seen once. The chain carries TRBV4-1 and TRBJ1-1; 8 bases are shared with TRBD1. The specimen was peripheral blood. This clonotype was obtained from a man between 50 and 59 years old with active or convalescent COVID-19. The CDR3 loop reads CASSQEAGGYTEAFF. For the CDR3, the DNA is TGCGCCAGCAGCCAAGAAGCAGGGGGCTACACTGAAGCTTTCTTT.